Below are 25 T cell receptor beta chains sequenced from a single sample in a study of blood T cell repertoires in COVID-19. Some clones are missing from TCRdb's copy, which holds only in-frame ones; the method was immunoSEQ multiplex PCR. The repertoire holds about 180,000 clones, with over 75% as singletons. The sample taken for sequencing was PBMCs or T cells enriched from blood (not recorded which). These receptors were obtained from a woman aged 18-29 years who had recovered from COVID-19.

The rearrangement links TRBV30 to TRBJ1-5, with TRBD1 identical over 10 bases. Trimming cost V 3 bases and J 6 bases; bases outside gene matches: 17. CDR1 is GTSNPN and CDR2 is SVGIG in the germline V gene (reference sequence). The CDR3 spans 18 residues. The CDR3 protein is CAWSRRDRGRLIGQPQHF. DNA for the CDR3: TGTGCCTGGAGCCGACGAGACAGGGGGCGCCTTATAGGTCAGCCCCAGCATTTT.

This chain links TRBV30 with TRBJ1-1, with no clear D. This CDR3 region has 13 residues. The germline gives CDR1 GTSNPN, CDR2 SVGIG (reference sequence). Trimming pared 4 bases from V and 0 bases from J, leaving 9 bases between. The CDR3 reads CAWIEELNTEAFF. As DNA, the CDR3 is TGTGCCTGGATAGAGGAGTTGAACACTGAAGCTTTCTTT. Based on the CDR3 plus reference TRBV30 and TRBJ1-1, the full variable domain is SQTIHQWPATLVQPVGSPLSLECTVEGTSNPNLYWYRQAAGRGLQLLFYSVGIGQISSEVPQNLSASRPQDRQFILSSKKLLLSDSGFYLCAWIEELNTEAFFGQGTRLTVV.

This clone came up a few times. The chain links TRBV15 to TRBJ2-7; D might be TRBD2 (6 bases). CDR1 is LNHNV and CDR2 is YYDKDF in the germline V gene (reference sequence). The CDR3 runs 13 residues. Trimming removed 8 bases at V and 2 bases at J, with 13 bases between. CDR3 residues: CATGGVSPYEQYF. CDR3 DNA: TGTGCCACCGGCGGGGTATCCCCCTACGAGCAGTACTTC.

V gene TRBV7-2 combines with J gene TRBJ2-1; 7 bases align to TRBD2. Germline assignment: CDR1 SGHTA and CDR2 FQGNSA. The CDR3 is 13 amino acids. Germline trimming cut 1 base from V and 8 bases from J; bases unmatched to any gene: 2. This CDR3 is CASSLVGGDEQFF. For the CDR3, the DNA is TGTGCCAGCAGCTTAGTTGGGGGGGATGAGCAGTTCTTC.

This clone was seen once. V is TRBV2 and J is TRBJ2-2, with 7 bases lining up with TRBD1. CDR1 is SNHLY and CDR2 is FYNNEI in the germline V gene. Unmatched junction bases numbered 7, after V lost 3 bases and J lost 6 bases. This CDR3 has 15 residues. The CDR3 spells CASSDIATGSGELFF. The CDR3 nucleotides are TGTGCCAGCAGTGATATCGCGACAGGGTCCGGGGAGCTGTTTTTT.

This clone is a singleton in its sample. J is TRBJ1-1 and V is TRBV30, with D maybe TRBD1 (5 bases). Trimming cost V 5 bases and J 0 bases, with 10 bases left between them. The germline gives CDR1 GTSNPN, CDR2 SVGIG (reference sequence). The CDR3 is 13 amino acids. Here the CDR3 DNA reads TGTGCCTGGGGTCGGGGGTTGAACACTGAAGCTTTCTTT. It yields the protein CAWGRGLNTEAFF.

This clone occurred once. The chain uses TRBV13 and TRBJ2-5; 9 bases agree with TRBD2. Trimming removed 5 bases from V and 5 bases from J; junction bases left unmatched: 15. There are 17 residues in the CDR3. From germline, CDR1 is PRHDT and CDR2 FYEKMQ (reference sequence). CDR3 sequence reads: CASSTRRASGVEETQYF. CDR3 DNA: TGTGCCAGCAGCACCCGGAGGGCTAGCGGGGTGGAGGAGACCCAGTACTTC.

V is TRBV5-1 and J is TRBJ2-7, with a tentative D call TRBD2 (6 bases). CDR3 size: 15 residues. Germline V gives CDR1 SGHRS, CDR2 YFSETQ. V gave up 1 base and J gave up 6 bases, with 17 bases separating them. In DNA, the CDR3 is TGCGCCAGCAGCTTGTCTCAGGGAGGACTACGCGAGCAGTACTTC. Translating gives CASSLSQGGLREQYF.

The chain joins TRBV6-6 to TRBJ1-2, with D tentatively TRBD1 (5 bases). Germline-derived CDR1 and CDR2 are MNHNY and SVGAGI (reference sequence). The CDR3 is made up of 12 amino acids. The V end lost 6 bases, the J end lost 7 bases, and 12 bases lay between the germline ends. This CDR3 is CASSPLQVGYTF. The CDR3 DNA reads as TGTGCCAGCAGCCCCTTACAGGTTGGCTACACCTTC.

The chain recombines TRBV4-3 with TRBJ1-4, with 9 bases matching TRBD1. Germline V gives CDR1 LGHNA, CDR2 YSLEER. After removal of 1 base from V and 8 bases from J, the junction contained 8 bases not matched to a gene. The CDR3 is 16 residues long. The CDR3 nucleotides read TGCGCCAGCAGCCAAGTTCGCGGGACAGGGATCGAAAAACTGTTTTTT. This sequence encodes CASSQVRGTGIEKLFF.

The chain joins TRBV18 to TRBJ2-1, with TRBD1 matching over 7 bases. V gave up 2 bases and J gave up 7 bases; unmatched junction bases: 5. The CDR3 is 14 residues long. The germline V gene has CDR1 KGHSH and CDR2 LQKENI. The CDR3 spells CASSPFGRGNEQFF. The CDR3 DNA is TGTGCCAGCTCACCATTTGGCAGGGGGAATGAGCAGTTCTTC.

V and J are TRBV6-2 or TRBV6-3 and TRBJ1-6, with D unresolved. Germline V lookup: CDR1 MNHEY, CDR2 SVGEGT. The CDR3 runs to 14 residues. V was trimmed by 2 bases and J by 9 bases, leaving 11 bases between them. CDR3 in amino acids: CASSYVDWSSPLHF. Here the CDR3 DNA reads TGTGCCAGCAGTTACGTAGATTGGAGTTCACCCCTCCACTTT.

There are a few counts of this clone. The chain recombines TRBV7-2 with TRBJ2-1, with D perhaps TRBD1 (6 bases). This CDR3 spans 15 amino acids. The ends were cut back, 0 bases at V and 4 bases at J, with 10 bases in the middle. Germline V gene sequence: CDR1 SGHTA, CDR2 FQGNSA. The CDR3 sequence: CASSLAGATYNEQFF. As DNA, the CDR3 is TGTGCCAGCAGCTTAGCGGGGGCTACGTACAATGAGCAGTTCTTC.

The chain recombines TRBV10-3 with TRBJ2-7; 8 bases align to TRBD2. CDR1 ENHRY and CDR2 SYGVKD come from the germline V gene. V trimming: 3 bases; J trimming: 6 bases; junction bases outside the gene matches: 10. This CDR3 comprises 15 residues. This CDR3 is CAISDMGREAVEQYF. DNA of the CDR3: TGTGCCATCAGTGATATGGGGCGGGAGGCTGTCGAGCAGTACTTC.

V gene TRBV13 combines with J gene TRBJ1-3; D is undetermined. V gave up 5 bases and J gave up 2 bases, with 7 bases separating them. Looked up from germline, CDR1 is PRHDT and CDR2 is FYEKMQ (reference sequence). This CDR3 region has 13 residues. CDR3 sequence reads: CASSIPTGNTIYF. The CDR3, as DNA: TGTGCCAGCAGCATCCCTACTGGAAACACCATATATTTT.

This chain links TRBV28 with TRBJ2-3, with TRBD1 matching over 9 bases. The J segment lost 4 bases and the V segment lost 6 bases, leaving 8 bases of the junction unmatched. The germline CDR1 and CDR2 sequences are MDHEN and SYDVKM. The CDR3 consists of 15 residues. The CDR3 DNA follows: TGTGCCAGCAGGGGAAACAGGGGGCACCCAGATACGCAGTATTTT. As protein: CASRGNRGHPDTQYF.

CDR3 DNA sequence: TGTGCCAGCAGTCCGAACAGGGGCACCTACGAGCAGTACTTC. It codes for CASSPNRGTYEQYF. The genes are TRBV28 and TRBJ2-7, with TRBD1 matching 7 bases. Germline loops: CDR1 MDHEN, CDR2 SYDVKM. The J segment lost 2 bases and the V segment lost 5 bases, leaving 6 bases of the junction unmatched. This CDR3 contains 14 residues. The full variable domain, with the rest looked up from reference TRBV28 and TRBJ2-7, is DVKVTQSSRYLVKRTGEKVFLECVQDMDHENMFWYRQDPGLGLRLIYFSYDVKMKEKGDIPEGYSVSREKKERFSLILESASTNQTSMYLCASSPNRGTYEQYFGPGTRLTVT.

This clone was detected only once. The chain has TRBV7-2 and TRBJ2-7, with no clear D. This CDR3 contains 14 residues. Germline CDR1 reads SGHTA; CDR2 reads FQGNSA. Trimming pared 1 base from V and 0 bases from J, leaving 7 bases between. CDR3 sequence (DNA): TGTGCCAGCAGCTTAGGTCCACTCTCCTACGAGCAGTACTTC. Translated, it gives CASSLGPLSYEQYF. Full variable domain (remainder filled in from reference TRBV7-2 and TRBJ2-7): GAGVSQSPSNKVTEKGKDVELRCDPISGHTALYWYRQSLGQGLEFLIYFQGNSAPDKSGLPSDRFSAERTGGSVSTLTIQRTQQEDSAVYLCASSLGPLSYEQYFGPGTRLTVT.

This rearrangement joins TRBV28 to TRBJ1-1; tentatively, D is TRBD1 (5 bases). The CDR3 spans 16 residues. The V gene lost 0 bases and the J gene lost 6 bases, with 17 bases spanning the gap. Germline V gives CDR1 MDHEN, CDR2 SYDVKM. The CDR3 region is CASSLWVGGSTSEAFF. The CDR3 DNA follows: TGTGCCAGCAGTTTATGGGTGGGGGGGAGTACCTCTGAAGCTTTCTTT. Combining the CDR3 with reference TRBV28 and TRBJ1-1 gives the whole variable domain DVKVTQSSRYLVKRTGEKVFLECVQDMDHENMFWYRQDPGLGLRLIYFSYDVKMKEKGDIPEGYSVSREKKERFSLILESASTNQTSMYLCASSLWVGGSTSEAFFGQGTRLTVV.

The chain carries TRBV4-3 and TRBJ2-7, with 7 positions matching TRBD1. This CDR3 has 15 residues. The V gene's germline CDR1 is LGHNA and CDR2 YSLEER. Germline trimming cut 0 bases from V and 2 bases from J; bases unmatched to any gene: 4. For the CDR3, the DNA is TGCGCCAGCAGCCAAGATAGGCAGGGGGCCTACGAGCAGTACTTC. Its translation is CASSQDRQGAYEQYF.

The genes are TRBV29-1 and TRBJ2-1, with 11 bases fitting TRBD2. The germline V gene encodes CDR1 SQVTM and CDR2 ANQGSEA. The V and J ends lost 5 bases and 8 bases, in that order; junction bases with no gene match: 11. The CDR3 spans 15 residues. CDR3 DNA sequence: TGCAGCGTTCAATTAACTAGCGGGAGAGTGGATGAGCAGTTCTTC. It specifies CSVQLTSGRVDEQFF.

The chain uses TRBV6-2 or TRBV6-3 and TRBJ2-7; 8 bases agree with TRBD1. The ends lost 5 bases at V and 2 bases at J; junction bases unmatched: 5. The CDR3 sequence is 14 residues long. Germline-derived CDR1 and CDR2 are MNHEY and SVGEGT. CDR3: CASSLGQGPYEQYF. The DNA of the CDR3 is TGTGCCAGCAGTCTCGGACAGGGTCCCTACGAGCAGTACTTC.

This clone was detected a few times. The genes are TRBV2 and TRBJ2-2; 11 bases match TRBD2. This CDR3 has 14 residues. Germline V gene lookup returns CDR1 SNHLY and CDR2 FYNNEI. The V and J ends lost 6 bases and 5 bases, in that order; junction bases with no gene match: 2. The CDR3 spells CASRRLAGTGELFF. The CDR3 DNA reads TGTGCCAGCAGGAGACTAGCGGGAACCGGGGAGCTGTTTTTT.

The chain carries TRBV6-5 and TRBJ1-1; tentatively, D is TRBD1 (6 bases). V was clipped by 5 bases and J by 6 bases, with 13 bases between them. Germline CDR1 and CDR2: MNHEY and SVGAGI. This CDR3 is 13 amino acids long. CDR3 in amino acids: CASSRQDHAEAFF. The CDR3 DNA follows: TGTGCCAGCAGTAGACAGGACCACGCTGAAGCTTTCTTT.

The chain links TRBV3-1 (or the pseudogene TRBV3-2) to TRBJ1-6, with 10 bases identical to TRBD1. The V gene end was trimmed by 4 bases and the J gene end by 5 bases; junction bases not matched to a gene: 2. The CDR3 runs 15 residues. CDR1 and CDR2 from the germline V gene are LGHDT and YNNKEL (reference sequence). CDR3 DNA sequence: TGTGCCAGCAGCCGGACAGGGGGGAATAATTCACCCCTCCACTTT. Protein product: CASSRTGGNNSPLHF.